These T cell receptor beta chains were read from a single sample in a study of identical twins. Each CDR3 protein gets one entry after TCRdb re-called the 5' RACE reads with MiXCR. The sample lists 640,000 or so distinct CDR3 sequences; 6.1% were seen once. The sample consisted of naive T cells sorted from blood. These receptors were taken from a man in his late teens or twenties in good health. CDR3s include the opening cysteine and the closing phenylalanine or tryptophan. Each record gives: V gene, D gene, J gene, clone size, CDR3 protein, CDR3 DNA. The D gene is left open where the match is weak. Clone size is stated in some rows and not others, as once, few, many or a class when expanded.

v_gene: TRBV14; d_gene: TRBD2; j_gene: TRBJ2-1; abundance: few; CDR3aa: CASSQGGGRNNEQFF; CDR3nt: TGTGCCAGCAGCCAAGGTGGCGGGAGGAACAATGAGCAGTTCTTC
v_gene: TRBV7-8; d_gene: -; j_gene: TRBJ2-5; abundance: few; CDR3aa: CASRSRETGQETQYF; CDR3nt: TGTGCCAGCAGATCCCGGGAAACCGGTCAAGAGACCCAGTACTTC
v_gene: TRBV6-2/TRBV6-3; d_gene: -; j_gene: TRBJ2-1; abundance: many; CDR3aa: CASSRGGAHNEQFF; CDR3nt: TGTGCCAGCAGCCGAGGGGGGGCACACAATGAGCAGTTCTTC
v_gene: TRBV20-1; d_gene: TRBD2; j_gene: TRBJ2-1; abundance: many; CDR3aa: CSASRGGAYNEQFF; CDR3nt: TGCAGTGCTAGTCGCGGGGGGGCCTACAATGAGCAGTTCTTC
v_gene: TRBV11-1; d_gene: -; j_gene: TRBJ1-2; abundance: many; CDR3aa: CASSSASGGYGYTF; CDR3nt: TGTGCCAGCAGCTCAGCCTCGGGAGGCTATGGCTACACCTTC
v_gene: TRBV6-1; d_gene: TRBD1; j_gene: TRBJ1-5; abundance: -; CDR3aa: CASSARDRGSWRNQPQHF; CDR3nt: TGTGCCAGCAGTGCCCGGGACAGGGGGAGTTGGCGCAATCAGCCCCAGCATTTT
v_gene: TRBV20-1; d_gene: -; j_gene: TRBJ2-3; abundance: few; CDR3aa: CSARVHRATDTQYF; CDR3nt: TGCAGTGCTAGAGTGCACAGGGCGACAGATACGCAGTATTTT
v_gene: TRBV30; d_gene: -; j_gene: TRBJ2-3; abundance: -; CDR3aa: CAWLWGSSDTQYF; CDR3nt: TGTGCCTGGTTGTGGGGTAGTTCAGATACGCAGTATTTT
v_gene: TRBV7-8; d_gene: -; j_gene: TRBJ1-1; abundance: many; CDR3aa: CASSPLSGGQLTAFF; CDR3nt: TGTGCCAGCAGCCCTCTATCGGGGGGGCAACTCACAGCTTTCTTT
v_gene: TRBV15; d_gene: -; j_gene: TRBJ2-3; abundance: many; CDR3aa: CATSTLGTSTDTQYF; CDR3nt: TGTGCCACCAGCACTCTGGGAACTAGCACAGATACGCAGTATTTT
v_gene: TRBV29-1; d_gene: -; j_gene: TRBJ2-1; abundance: many; CDR3aa: CSVERNPYNEQFF; CDR3nt: TGCAGCGTTGAAAGGAACCCATACAATGAGCAGTTCTTC
v_gene: TRBV6-1; d_gene: -; j_gene: TRBJ1-1; abundance: many; CDR3aa: CASSLGRIKITEAFF; CDR3nt: TGTGCCAGCAGCCTTGGGAGAATTAAGATCACTGAAGCTTTCTTT
v_gene: TRBV24-1; d_gene: -; j_gene: TRBJ2-1; abundance: few; CDR3aa: CATSTSSYNEQFF; CDR3nt: TGTGCCACCAGTACTAGCTCCTACAATGAGCAGTTCTTC
v_gene: TRBV12-3/TRBV12-4; d_gene: -; j_gene: TRBJ1-1; abundance: many; CDR3aa: CASSGVPGFTEAFF; CDR3nt: TGTGCCAGCAGTGGGGTCCCGGGGTTCACTGAAGCTTTCTTT
v_gene: TRBV5-1; d_gene: TRBD2; j_gene: TRBJ2-5; abundance: -; CDR3aa: CASGTSGGTRGETQYF; CDR3nt: TGCGCCAGCGGGACTAGCGGAGGAACCAGGGGGGAGACCCAGTACTTC
v_gene: TRBV27; d_gene: TRBD1; j_gene: TRBJ2-3; abundance: many; CDR3aa: CASSSFSGGQYF; CDR3nt: TGTGCCAGCAGTTCTTTTTCAGGGGGGCAGTATTTT
v_gene: TRBV6-4; d_gene: -; j_gene: TRBJ2-3; abundance: few; CDR3aa: CASSDSGSGRLYF; CDR3nt: TGTGCCAGCAGTGACTCTGGCTCAGGGAGGTTGTATTTT
v_gene: TRBV5-5; d_gene: TRBD1; j_gene: TRBJ1-6; abundance: few; CDR3aa: CATFGTADNSPLHF; CDR3nt: TGTGCCACCTTTGGGACAGCAGATAATTCACCCCTCCACTTT
v_gene: TRBV4-2; d_gene: TRBD2; j_gene: TRBJ2-7; abundance: many; CDR3aa: CASSQDGGLADYEQYF; CDR3nt: TGTGCCAGCAGCCAAGATGGAGGACTAGCGGACTACGAGCAGTACTTC
v_gene: TRBV7-9; d_gene: -; j_gene: TRBJ2-2; abundance: few; CDR3aa: CASSTGGAQLSGELFF; CDR3nt: TGTGCCAGCAGCACAGGGGGGGCGCAGTTGTCCGGGGAGCTGTTTTTT
v_gene: TRBV11-2; d_gene: -; j_gene: TRBJ2-1; abundance: many; CDR3aa: CASSPPPLGNEQFF; CDR3nt: TGTGCCAGCAGCCCTCCCCCCCTAGGCAATGAGCAGTTCTTC
v_gene: TRBV3-1; d_gene: -; j_gene: TRBJ2-1; abundance: few; CDR3aa: CASSQDAGRYNEQFF; CDR3nt: TGTGCCAGCAGCCAAGATGCCGGCAGATACAATGAGCAGTTCTTC
v_gene: TRBV20-1; d_gene: TRBD2; j_gene: TRBJ2-3; abundance: many; CDR3aa: CSASGTGLAPTDTQYF; CDR3nt: TGCAGTGCTAGCGGAACAGGACTAGCGCCTACAGATACGCAGTATTTT
v_gene: TRBV20-1; d_gene: TRBD2; j_gene: TRBJ2-3; abundance: many; CDR3aa: CSALGLAGFTDTQYF; CDR3nt: TGCAGTGCTCTTGGACTAGCGGGGTTCACAGATACGCAGTATTTT
v_gene: TRBV11-2; d_gene: TRBD2; j_gene: TRBJ2-3; abundance: -; CDR3aa: CASSPSGPNTDTQYF; CDR3nt: TGTGCCAGCAGCCCTAGCGGGCCGAACACAGATACGCAGTATTTT
v_gene: TRBV2; d_gene: -; j_gene: TRBJ1-1; abundance: -; CDR3aa: CASSPRGGAFDTEAFF; CDR3nt: TGTGCCAGCAGTCCACGTGGGGGGGCGTTCGACACTGAAGCTTTCTTT
v_gene: TRBV7-6; d_gene: -; j_gene: TRBJ2-3; abundance: few; CDR3aa: CASSSQADGTDTQYF; CDR3nt: TGTGCCAGCAGCTCCCAGGCGGATGGGACAGATACGCAGTATTTT
v_gene: TRBV29-1; d_gene: TRBD1; j_gene: TRBJ1-2; abundance: many; CDR3aa: CSAVTGGDPGYTF; CDR3nt: TGCAGCGCCGTGACAGGGGGTGACCCAGGCTACACCTTC
v_gene: TRBV9; d_gene: TRBD1; j_gene: TRBJ2-4; abundance: -; CDR3aa: CASSVGLPTGPKLAKNIQYF; CDR3nt: TGTGCCAGCAGCGTAGGTCTTCCGACAGGGCCTAAACTAGCCAAAAACATTCAGTACTTC
v_gene: TRBV7-2; d_gene: TRBD2; j_gene: TRBJ2-3; abundance: few; CDR3aa: CASSLVSGRTSTDTQYF; CDR3nt: TGTGCCAGCAGCCTAGTCAGCGGGAGGACTAGCACAGATACGCAGTATTTT
v_gene: TRBV2; d_gene: -; j_gene: TRBJ2-1; abundance: many; CDR3aa: CASRAGLRAYNEQFF; CDR3nt: TGTGCCAGCAGAGCCGGCCTGAGGGCCTACAATGAGCAGTTCTTC
v_gene: TRBV3-1; d_gene: -; j_gene: TRBJ1-5; abundance: few; CDR3aa: CASSQQGQPQHF; CDR3nt: TGTGCCAGCAGCCAACAGGGCCAGCCCCAGCATTTT
v_gene: TRBV4-2; d_gene: -; j_gene: TRBJ1-1; abundance: many; CDR3aa: CASSRGRENTEAFF; CDR3nt: TGTGCCAGCAGCCGAGGCAGAGAGAACACTGAAGCTTTCTTT
v_gene: TRBV14; d_gene: -; j_gene: TRBJ2-5; abundance: -; CDR3aa: CASATIMETQYF; CDR3nt: TGTGCCAGCGCGACCATAATGGAGACCCAGTACTTC
v_gene: TRBV5-1; d_gene: TRBD1; j_gene: TRBJ1-1; abundance: few; CDR3aa: CASSLAPGGSRRMNTEAFF; CDR3nt: TGCGCCAGCAGCTTGGCCCCAGGGGGGAGTAGAAGGATGAACACTGAAGCTTTCTTT
v_gene: TRBV5-1; d_gene: -; j_gene: TRBJ2-1; abundance: -; CDR3aa: CASSLEQNSYNEQFF; CDR3nt: TGCGCCAGCAGCTTGGAACAGAACTCCTACAATGAGCAGTTCTTC
v_gene: TRBV6-1; d_gene: -; j_gene: TRBJ1-4; abundance: -; CDR3aa: CASSGQSNEKLFF; CDR3nt: TGTGCCAGCAGCGGACAGTCTAATGAAAAACTGTTTTTT
v_gene: TRBV24-1; d_gene: -; j_gene: TRBJ1-5; abundance: -; CDR3aa: CATSDGGVHQPQHF; CDR3nt: TGTGCCACCAGTGATGGGGGGGTCCATCAGCCCCAGCATTTT
v_gene: TRBV19; d_gene: -; j_gene: TRBJ1-1; abundance: few; CDR3aa: CASSSYRVNTEAFF; CDR3nt: TGTGCCAGTAGTTCATACAGGGTGAACACTGAAGCTTTCTTT
v_gene: TRBV27; d_gene: -; j_gene: TRBJ2-1; abundance: many; CDR3aa: CASSLWGDEQFF; CDR3nt: TGTGCCAGCAGTTTATGGGGGGATGAGCAGTTCTTC
v_gene: TRBV11-2; d_gene: -; j_gene: TRBJ1-6; abundance: -; CDR3aa: CASSLDTRSFSPLHF; CDR3nt: TGTGCCAGCAGCTTAGATACTCGGTCGTTTTCACCCCTCCACTTT
v_gene: TRBV5-1; d_gene: -; j_gene: TRBJ1-1; abundance: -; CDR3aa: CASSLVRGAEAFF; CDR3nt: TGCGCCAGCAGCTTGGTTCGGGGGGCTGAAGCTTTCTTT
v_gene: TRBV6-5; d_gene: -; j_gene: TRBJ1-4; abundance: many; CDR3aa: CASSYRPGGREKLFF; CDR3nt: TGTGCCAGCAGTTACAGACCCGGGGGCCGTGAAAAACTGTTTTTT
v_gene: TRBV7-8; d_gene: -; j_gene: TRBJ2-7; abundance: many; CDR3aa: CASSLAADSEQYF; CDR3nt: TGTGCCAGCAGCTTAGCGGCGGACAGCGAGCAGTACTTC
v_gene: TRBV4-2; d_gene: TRBD1; j_gene: TRBJ2-3; abundance: few; CDR3aa: CASSQEWDSADTQYF; CDR3nt: TGTGCCAGCAGCCAAGAGTGGGACAGCGCAGATACGCAGTATTTT
v_gene: TRBV19; d_gene: -; j_gene: TRBJ2-2; abundance: many; CDR3aa: CASTPSGVTGELFF; CDR3nt: TGTGCCAGTACCCCGTCCGGGGTCACCGGGGAGCTGTTTTTT
v_gene: TRBV5-5; d_gene: -; j_gene: TRBJ1-1; abundance: few; CDR3aa: CASSFLGRAFF; CDR3nt: TGTGCCAGCAGCTTCTTGGGGCGAGCTTTCTTT
v_gene: TRBV5-1; d_gene: -; j_gene: TRBJ2-1; abundance: many; CDR3aa: CASSLDRVNNEQFF; CDR3nt: TGCGCCAGCAGCTTGGACAGGGTGAACAATGAGCAGTTCTTC
v_gene: TRBV29-1; d_gene: -; j_gene: TRBJ1-5; abundance: few; CDR3aa: CSVEVGGGQPQHF; CDR3nt: TGCAGCGTTGAAGTTGGGGGCGGTCAGCCCCAGCATTTT
v_gene: TRBV24-1; d_gene: TRBD1; j_gene: TRBJ2-2; abundance: many; CDR3aa: CATKDRGAGELFF; CDR3nt: TGTGCCACCAAGGACAGGGGGGCCGGGGAGCTGTTTTTT
v_gene: TRBV12-3/TRBV12-4; d_gene: -; j_gene: TRBJ2-1; abundance: few; CDR3aa: CASSPLRVEQFF; CDR3nt: TGTGCCAGCAGCCCTCTGAGGGTTGAGCAGTTCTTC
v_gene: TRBV20-1; d_gene: -; j_gene: TRBJ2-2; abundance: many; CDR3aa: CSARIPNTGELFF; CDR3nt: TGCAGTGCTAGAATTCCGAACACCGGGGAGCTGTTTTTT
v_gene: TRBV18; d_gene: -; j_gene: TRBJ1-5; abundance: once; CDR3aa: CASSRDSGGYQPQHF; CDR3nt: TGTGCCAGCTCACGGGACTCTGGGGGTTATCAGCCCCAGCATTTT
v_gene: TRBV20-1; d_gene: TRBD2; j_gene: TRBJ2-4; abundance: many; CDR3aa: CSANQAGVENIQYF; CDR3nt: TGCAGTGCTAACCAAGCGGGAGTTGAAAACATTCAGTACTTC